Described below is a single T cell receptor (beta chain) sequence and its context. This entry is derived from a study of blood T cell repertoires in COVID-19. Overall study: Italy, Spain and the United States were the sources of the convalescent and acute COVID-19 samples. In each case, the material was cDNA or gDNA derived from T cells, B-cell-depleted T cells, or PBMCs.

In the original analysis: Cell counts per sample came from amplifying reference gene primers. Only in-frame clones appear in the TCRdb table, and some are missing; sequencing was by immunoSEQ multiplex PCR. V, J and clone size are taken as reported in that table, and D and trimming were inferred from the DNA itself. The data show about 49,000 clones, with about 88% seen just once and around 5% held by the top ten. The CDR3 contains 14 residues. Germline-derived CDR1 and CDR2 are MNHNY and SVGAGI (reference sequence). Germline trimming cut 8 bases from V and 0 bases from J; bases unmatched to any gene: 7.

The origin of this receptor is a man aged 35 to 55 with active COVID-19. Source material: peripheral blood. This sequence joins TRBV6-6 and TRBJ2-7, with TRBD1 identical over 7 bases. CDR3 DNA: TGTGCCAGCGAAGGACAGGACGGCTCCTACGAGCAGTACTTC. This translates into CASEGQDGSYEQYF.